The 8 T cell receptor beta chains in this list originate from one sample, sequenced in a study of T cell repertoires in cytomegalovirus infection. A single record per CDR3 protein comes from TCRdb applying MiXCR to the reads. The sample lists about 920,000 distinct CDR3 sequences, roughly 31% occurring once. These receptors have no identified antigens. Source: cultured CD8+ T cells from PBMCs, taken from culture after CMV antigen stimulation. The receptors shown here come from a human donor in good health (CMV status not recorded). Some clones in this sample may be carry-over from other donors' samples.

This sequence joins TRBV10-3 and TRBJ1-5, with TRBD1 matching 8 bases. Per the germline V gene, CDR1 is ENHRY and CDR2 is SYGVKD. CDR3 length: 16 residues. J lost 1 base, V lost 6 bases, and 8 bases had no gene match. The CDR3 here is CAIRRTGTLSNQPQHF. CDR3 coding DNA: TGTGCCATCAGAAGGACAGGGACTTTGAGCAATCAGCCCCAGCATTTT.

The chain couples TRBV19 to TRBJ2-3, with a tentative D call TRBD1 (5 bases). CDR1 LNHDA and CDR2 SQIVND come from the germline V gene (reference sequence). V dropped 5 bases and J dropped 0 bases, with 12 bases sitting between them. The CDR3 extends over 15 amino acids. CDR3 in DNA: TGTGCCAGTAGTTCTGTCGCAGGGAGCACAGATACGCAGTATTTT. It yields the protein CASSSVAGSTDTQYF.

The J gene is TRBJ1-1, the V gene TRBV5-5; D unresolved. The CDR3 contains 14 residues. Germline CDR1 and CDR2: SGHKS and YYEKEE (reference sequence). V gave up 4 bases and J gave up 7 bases, with 17 bases separating them. The chain's CDR3 is CASSPGRQEREAFF. The CDR3 coding sequence is TGTGCCAGCAGCCCTGGCAGGCAGGAACGTGAAGCTTTCTTT.

This clonotype was counted a few times. The chain uses TRBV15 and TRBJ1-1; 9 nucleotides line up with TRBD1. Unmatched junction bases numbered 7, after V lost 0 bases and J lost 5 bases. This CDR3 comprises 16 residues. CDR1 and CDR2 from the germline V gene are LNHNV and YYDKDF (reference sequence). The CDR3 region is CATSRDNRQGGTEAFF. The CDR3 nucleotides are TGTGCCACCAGCAGAGATAACCGACAGGGGGGGACTGAAGCTTTCTTT.

This chain uses TRBV6-8 with TRBJ1-5; D not certain. Germline loops: CDR1 MNHGY, CDR2 SAAAGT. The CDR3 consists of 13 residues. V lost 8 bases to trimming and J lost 5 bases, with 13 bases between them. CDR3 DNA: TGTGCCAGCGAGAGCATCGGCGATCAGCCCCAGCATTTT. It encodes CASESIGDQPQHF.

Notes on this clonotype: One end of the junction does not line up with germline, which may come from a read error. V and J are TRBV7-6 and TRBJ2-3; D might be TRBD1 (5 bases). The CDR3 runs 14 residues. Per germline, CDR1 SGHVS and CDR2 FNYEAQ. In DNA, the CDR3 is TGTGCCAACAGCTTAGTGCAGGGTACAGATACGCAGTATTTT. The encoded protein is CANSLVQGTDTQYF.

This clonotype was detected only a few times. The chain uses TRBV7-9 and TRBJ1-5; no reliable D call. This CDR3 is built from 16 residues. Germline values: CDR1 SEHNR, CDR2 FQNEAQ (reference sequence). V was pared by 4 bases and J by 0 bases, with 13 bases between. CDR3 nucleotides: TGTGCCAGCAGCTCAAACGCGGACCTTAGCAATCAGCCCCAGCATTTT. Translating gives CASSSNADLSNQPQHF.

Comments on this clonotype: A read error may produce the germline difference seen at one junction end. The rearrangement links TRBV7-9 to TRBJ1-1, with D perhaps TRBD1 (6 bases). In germline, CDR1 is SEHNR, CDR2 FQNEAQ (reference sequence). The CDR3 consists of 14 residues. Here the CDR3 DNA reads TGTGCCAGCGCTGGAGGGGGGCTGAAGACTGAAGCTTTCTTT. Translating it yields CASAGGGLKTEAFF.